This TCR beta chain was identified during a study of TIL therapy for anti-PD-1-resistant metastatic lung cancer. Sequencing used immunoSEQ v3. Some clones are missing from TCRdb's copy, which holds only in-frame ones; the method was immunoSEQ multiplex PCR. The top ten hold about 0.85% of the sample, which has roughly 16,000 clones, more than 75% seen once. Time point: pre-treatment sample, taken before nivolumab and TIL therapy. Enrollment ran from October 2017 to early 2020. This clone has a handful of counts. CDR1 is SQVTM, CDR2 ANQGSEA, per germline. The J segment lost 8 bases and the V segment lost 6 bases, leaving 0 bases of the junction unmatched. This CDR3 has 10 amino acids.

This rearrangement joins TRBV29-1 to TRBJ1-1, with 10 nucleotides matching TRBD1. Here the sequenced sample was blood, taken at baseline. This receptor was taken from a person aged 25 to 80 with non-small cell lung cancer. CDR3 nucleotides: TGCAGCGTGGGACAGGGGGAAGCTTTCTTT. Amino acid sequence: CSVGQGEAFF.